This passage covers 5 T cell receptor beta chains from one sample sequenced in a study of breast tumors, draining lymph nodes, adjacent tissues. TCRdb called the multiplex PCR reads again in MiXCR, with one record for every CDR3 protein. Of about 140,000 distinct CDR3 sequences in the sample, 32% were seen once. The lymph nodes were axillary draining lymph nodes from breast cancer patients. Sequences were obtained from axillary lymph node tissue. These receptor sequences come from a female donor with breast cancer. Some clones in this sample may be carry-over from other donors' samples.

This clonotype was observed many times. CDR3: CASSELTGLGSGYTF. The CDR3 coding sequence is TGTGCCAGCAGTGAATTAACAGGGTTAGGGAGCGGCTACACCTTC. The chain is built from TRBV6-1 and TRBJ1-2; D perhaps matches TRBD1 (6 bases). Germline V gene lookup returns CDR1 MNHNS and CDR2 SASEGT. The CDR3 is made up of 15 amino acids. V was trimmed by 2 bases and J by 8 bases, leaving 18 bases between them.

This clonotype came up many times. One junction end does not reproduce the germline sequence, and a read error may be involved. The V and J genes are TRBV9 and TRBJ2-5; maybe TRBD2 (7 bases). The CDR3 sequence is 14 residues long. Per the germline V gene, CDR1 is SGDLS and CDR2 is YYNGEE. CDR3 sequence: CASSVGEGEETQSF. In DNA, the CDR3 is TGTGCCAGCAGCGTAGGGGAGGGGGAAGAGACCCAGTCCTTC.

Comment on this clonotype: A read error may be the cause here, since a much bigger clone is one base away. A read error is likely, as this CDR3 ends without the conserved phenylalanine or tryptophan. As DNA, the CDR3 is TGTGCCAGCAGAACACTAGCGGGGGGGCATTATGAGCAGTTCCTC. This sequence encodes CASRTLAGGHYEQFL. This rearrangement joins TRBV6-2 or TRBV6-3 to TRBJ2-1, with 13 bases aligning to TRBD2. With V trimmed by 6 bases and J by 8 bases, 7 bases remained unmatched. This CDR3 spans 15 amino acids. CDR1 is MNHEY and CDR2 is SVGEGT in the germline V gene.

This clonotype was counted at least ten times. The chain combines TRBV5-1 with TRBJ2-7; 7 bases are a match to TRBD2. This CDR3 has 16 residues. In germline, CDR1 is SGHRS, CDR2 YFSETQ. V dropped 4 bases and J dropped 7; count of bases not matched to a gene: 17. CDR3 sequence reads: CASSPRFGRLGGEQYF. CDR3 nucleotides: TGCGCCAGCAGCCCCAGGTTCGGCAGGCTGGGAGGGGAGCAGTACTTC.

In this sample, this clonotype turned up many times. The gene calls are TRBV5-1 and TRBJ1-2, with D hard to call. V was clipped by 4 bases and J by 0 bases, with 13 bases between them. The CDR3 extends over 15 amino acids. In germline, CDR1 is SGHRS, CDR2 YFSETQ. The CDR3 region has the DNA TGCGCCAGCAGCGAAGGGAGTCTTCCTAACTATGGCTACACCTTC. This translates into CASSEGSLPNYGYTF.